These 22 T cell receptor beta chains originate from one sample sequenced in a study of T cell responses to AZD1222 COVID-19 vaccine. Sequencing was performed with immunoSEQ multiplex PCR; in TCRdb, only in-frame clones are kept and a portion is missing. The sample gives approximately 180,000 clones, around 90% of which show up once; roughly 26% is in the top ten. The input for sequencing was peripheral blood, taken 28 days after the second AZD1222 dose. These TCRs come from an adult who received the AZD1222 COVID-19 vaccine.

The chain recombines TRBV25-1 with TRBJ2-7; D is uncertain. The CDR3 sequence is 14 residues long. V was cut by 3 bases and J by 0 bases, with 9 bases left in between. Germline CDR1 and CDR2: MGHDK and SYGVNS. CDR3 coding DNA: TGTGCCAGCAGTGAGGTTGCCATCTCCTACGAGCAGTACTTC. Its protein product is CASSEVAISYEQYF.

The V gene is TRBV28, the J gene TRBJ2-7; unclear D gene. V lost 7 bases and J 3 bases, leaving 4 bases between the germline ends. CDR1 MDHEN and CDR2 SYDVKM come from the germline V gene. The CDR3 consists of 10 residues. This chain's CDR3 is CASTGYEQYF. CDR3 DNA: TGTGCCAGCACGGGCTACGAGCAGTACTTC.

Details on this clone: Its ends do not fully match the called genes, so a read error is possible. This sequence joins TRBV19 and TRBJ2-7; 7 bases map to TRBD1. Germline V gene data show CDR1 as LNHDA and CDR2 as SQIVND (reference sequence). The CDR3 has 15 residues. The CDR3 bases are TGTGCCAGCAGTAGTTCGGTGGGACAGTGGCTCGAGCAGTACTTC. It translates to CASSSSVGQWLEQYF. The full variable domain, with the rest looked up from reference TRBV19 and TRBJ2-7, is DGGITQSPKYLFRKEGQNVTLSCEQNLNHDAMYWYRQDPGQGLRLIYYSQIVNDFQKGDIAEGYSVSREKKESFPLTVTSAQKNPTAFYLCASSSSVGQWLEQYFGPGTRLTVT.

The chain carries TRBV7-9 and TRBJ2-3; 8 nucleotides align to TRBD2. V was clipped by 5 bases and J by 0 bases; unmatched bases: 7. The V gene's germline CDR1 is SEHNR and CDR2 FQNEAQ (reference sequence). This CDR3 spans 16 amino acids. CDR3 loop: CASSPPGTRSTDTQYF. CDR3 in DNA: TGTGCCAGCAGCCCTCCCGGGACTAGAAGCACAGATACGCAGTATTTT.

The chain recombines TRBV27 with TRBJ2-3, with D hard to call. CDR3 size: 13 residues. Per germline, CDR1 MNHEY and CDR2 SMNVEV (reference sequence). Trimming took off 3 bases at V and 5 bases at J, with 9 bases between the two ends. The CDR3: CASSFTPLDTQYF. In DNA, the CDR3 is TGTGCCAGCAGTTTCACCCCCCTAGATACGCAGTATTTT.

This sequence joins TRBV5-1 and TRBJ2-7, with a tentative D call TRBD2 (6 bases). The CDR3 runs 15 residues. V was shortened by 5 bases and J by 0 bases, with 15 bases between the two germline ends. CDR1 and CDR2 (germline): SGHRS, YFSETQ. For the CDR3, the DNA is TGCGCCAGCAGACCCACTAGCCTGTTCTCCTACGAGCAGTACTTC. It specifies CASRPTSLFSYEQYF.

This chain uses TRBV12-3 or TRBV12-4 with TRBJ2-1, with a tentative D call TRBD2 (6 bases). V gave up 6 bases and J gave up 7 bases, with 13 bases separating them. This CDR3 has 13 residues. The CDR3 DNA follows: TGTGCCAGCAGCGTGGGAGGCAGAAATGAGCAGTTCTTC. Its translation is CASSVGGRNEQFF.

V and J are TRBV12-3 or TRBV12-4 and TRBJ2-7; D is possibly TRBD1 (6 bases). V was clipped by 6 bases and J by 4 bases, with 13 bases between them. CDR3 size: 13 residues. CDR3 in amino acids: CASRAGTTYEQYF. CDR3 bases: TGTGCCAGCAGGGCCGGGACAACATACGAGCAGTACTTC.

The chain combines TRBV4-1 with TRBJ2-1; 12 nucleotides match TRBD2. With V trimmed by 5 bases and J by 4 bases, 6 bases remained unmatched. The CDR3 extends over 16 amino acids. The germline V gene encodes CDR1 MGHRA and CDR2 YSYEKL. For the CDR3, the DNA is TGCGCCAGCAGCTTGCAGACTAGCGGGAGTTACAATGAGCAGTTCTTC. Translating it yields CASSLQTSGSYNEQFF.

The chain uses TRBV4-3 and TRBJ1-1; D unclear. The CDR3 has 14 amino acids. Germline V CDR1 and CDR2: LGHNA, YSLEER. V lost 8 bases, J lost 1 base, and 14 bases lay in between. Written as DNA, the CDR3 is TGCGCCAGCTCCCCGAGGGTGGCGAACACTGAAGCTTTCTTT. It yields the protein CASSPRVANTEAFF.

The rearrangement joins TRBV3-1 (or the pseudogene TRBV3-2) to TRBJ1-1, with D tentatively TRBD1 (5 bases). V was pared by 3 bases and J by 5 bases, with 10 bases between. The V gene's germline CDR1 is LGHDT and CDR2 YNNKEL (reference sequence). The CDR3 extends over 13 amino acids. For the CDR3, the DNA is TGTGCCAGCAGCCAGGGGGAAAGGACTGAAGCTTTCTTT. Translated: CASSQGERTEAFF.

The chain carries TRBV7-9 and TRBJ2-3, with 8 bases aligning to TRBD2. The junction had 7 bases not matched to a gene; V was cut back by 5 bases and J by 0 bases. Per the germline V gene, CDR1 is SEHNR and CDR2 is FQNEAQ (reference sequence). This CDR3 is 16 amino acids long. As DNA, the CDR3 is TGTGCCAGCAGCCCTCCGGGCGGGGGGAGCACAGATACGCAGTATTTT. It yields the protein CASSPPGGGSTDTQYF.

In this sample, this clone turned up once. The chain combines TRBV28 with TRBJ2-7; TRBD2 matches at 9 bases. In germline, CDR1 is MDHEN, CDR2 SYDVKM. V lost 5 bases and J lost 3; bases outside the gene matches: 11. CDR3 size: 16 residues. The CDR3 loop reads CASSPPGLATVYEQYF. CDR3 DNA sequence: TGTGCCAGCAGTCCACCGGGACTAGCAACCGTCTACGAGCAGTACTTC. Looking up the rest from reference TRBV28 and TRBJ2-7 gives the full variable domain: DVKVTQSSRYLVKRTGEKVFLECVQDMDHENMFWYRQDPGLGLRLIYFSYDVKMKEKGDIPEGYSVSREKKERFSLILESASTNQTSMYLCASSPPGLATVYEQYFGPGTRLTVT.

In DNA form, the CDR3 reads TGCAGTGCTAGTTCGCCGGGAAACAGTCACTACGAGCAGTACTTC. Its translation is CSASSPGNSHYEQYF. The gene calls are TRBV20-1 and TRBJ2-7; possible D gene TRBD2, 5 bases. The CDR3 runs 15 residues. The ends were cut back, 3 bases at V and 3 bases at J, with 18 bases in the middle. Germline V gene sequence: CDR1 DFQATT, CDR2 SNEGSKA (reference sequence).

The V gene is TRBV10-3, the J gene TRBJ1-2, with D possibly matching TRBD1 (5 bases). CDR1 and CDR2 (germline): ENHRY, SYGVKD. V shed 8 bases and J shed 6 bases, with 19 bases lying between them. This CDR3 comprises 14 residues. DNA for the CDR3: TGTGCCATCGTCCCGGGACCGTCAAGAGATGGCTACACCTTC. Translated, it gives CAIVPGPSRDGYTF.

V gene TRBV28 combines with J gene TRBJ2-6; the D gene could be TRBD1 or TRBD2 (8 bases each). The CDR3 covers 18 residues. Germline-derived CDR1 and CDR2 are MDHEN and SYDVKM. Trimming took off 4 bases at V and 0 bases at J, with 16 bases between the two ends. CDR3 sequence: CASSSGGTGVSGANVLTF. The CDR3 nucleotides are TGTGCCAGCAGTTCGGGGGGGACAGGCGTCTCTGGGGCCAACGTCCTGACTTTC.

The J gene is TRBJ2-3, the V gene TRBV6-5; TRBD2 matches 7 bases. The CDR3 loop spans 15 amino acids. V trimming: 0 bases; J trimming: 4 bases; junction bases outside the gene matches: 4. Germline values: CDR1 MNHEY, CDR2 SVGAGI. The CDR3 coding sequence is TGTGCCAGCAGTTACTCGTCTAGCGGACCAGATACGCAGTATTTT. Residues: CASSYSSSGPDTQYF.

The rearrangement uses TRBV27 and TRBJ1-2; D is unresolved. V dropped 4 bases and J dropped 5 bases, with 11 bases sitting between them. Germline assignment: CDR1 MNHEY and CDR2 SMNVEV (reference sequence). The CDR3 extends over 13 amino acids. The DNA of the CDR3 is TGTGCCAGCAGTTCGGACCGGGAATATGGCTACACCTTC. This encodes CASSSDREYGYTF.

The rearrangement links TRBV24-1 to TRBJ1-5, with a weak D call TRBD1 (6 bases). There are 15 residues in the CDR3. Germline lookup yields CDR1 KGHDR and CDR2 SFDVKD. Trimming stripped 5 bases from V and 0 bases from J, with 10 bases between. In DNA, the CDR3 is TGTGCCACCAGTGTAGGCAGGGGTAGCAATCAGCCCCAGCATTTT. This sequence encodes CATSVGRGSNQPQHF.

The chain combines TRBV7-2 with TRBJ2-7; TRBD2 aligns across 13 bases. CDR1 and CDR2 (germline): SGHTA, FQGNSA. The CDR3 is 15 residues long. The V and J ends lost 1 base and 6 bases, in that order; junction bases with no gene match: 3. The DNA for the CDR3 is TGTGCCAGCAGCTTAGTTACTAGCGGGAGGGGCGAGCAGTACTTC. Its protein is CASSLVTSGRGEQYF. Filled out from reference TRBV7-2 and TRBJ2-7, the complete variable domain reads GAGVSQSPSNKVTEKGKDVELRCDPISGHTALYWYRQSLGQGLEFLIYFQGNSAPDKSGLPSDRFSAERTGGSVSTLTIQRTQQEDSAVYLCASSLVTSGRGEQYFGPGTRLTVT.

The CDR3: CASSAQGALSSGANVLTF. For the CDR3, the DNA is TGTGCCAGCAGTGCGCAGGGGGCTCTAAGCTCTGGGGCCAACGTCCTGACTTTC. The chain uses TRBV28 and TRBJ2-6; 8 bases agree with TRBD1. The J segment lost 0 bases and the V segment lost 5 bases, leaving 9 bases of the junction unmatched. Per the germline V gene, CDR1 is MDHEN and CDR2 is SYDVKM. CDR3 length: 18 amino acids.

Only a few counts were recorded for this clone. The V gene is TRBV28, the J gene TRBJ2-3; 9 bases are shared with TRBD1. Germline CDR1 is MDHEN and CDR2 is SYDVKM. V lost 0 bases and J lost 3; bases outside the gene matches: 10. There are 18 residues in the CDR3. CDR3: CASSLWEFRDRATDTQYF. The CDR3 nucleotides are TGTGCCAGCAGTTTATGGGAATTCCGGGACAGGGCTACAGATACGCAGTATTTT.